The 32 T cell receptor beta chains in this list originate from one sample, sequenced in a study of T cells in localized non-small cell lung cancer (dated by TCRdb to 2020 to 2021). The library was obtained by the immunoSEQ multiplex PCR assay. Sourced from immuneACCESS, this table was stored by TCRdb with only in-frame sequences that have V and J called. A share of the clones is absent; for the studies checked, an unresolved V gene accounts for under half, and the remainder has no known explanation. For this sample there are about 26,000 clones; around nine tenths appear just once. The ten largest clones capture 11% to 15% of the sample. The sample here was peripheral blood, taken before any cancer treatment. These receptors all stem from a female donor of 60 years or more with stage II squamous cell lung carcinoma.

The CDR3 DNA sequence: TGTGCCAGCAGCCAAAAATCCGGGACCGCTTCCTACGAGCAGTACTTC. Amino acids: CASSQKSGTASYEQYF. The rearrangement joins TRBV14 to TRBJ2-7; D is perhaps TRBD1 or TRBD2 (5 bases each). Trimming shortened V by 2 bases and J by 1 base, and 15 bases separated the two germline ends. Germline lookup yields CDR1 SGHDN and CDR2 FVKESK. The CDR3 runs to 16 residues.

Points on this clone: One end of the junction is discordant with germline, which a read error may explain. The chain has TRBV19 and TRBJ1-2; 7 positions agree with TRBD1. Germline V gene sequence: CDR1 LNHDA, CDR2 SQIVND (reference sequence). The CDR3 covers 13 residues. The CDR3: CASCDREDYGHTF. The DNA for the CDR3 is TGTGCCAGTTGCGACAGGGAGGACTATGGCCACACCTTC.

V usage is TRBV5-1 and J usage is TRBJ2-7; 12 bases map to TRBD2. Losses at the gene ends were 4 bases for V and 5 bases for J; bases not matched to a gene: 7. The CDR3 length is 15 residues. In germline, CDR1 is SGHRS, CDR2 YFSETQ. The CDR3 sequence: CASSTRTSGTHEQYF. In DNA form, the CDR3 reads TGCGCCAGCAGCACCCGGACTAGCGGGACCCACGAGCAGTACTTC.

Turning to this clone: Germline and junction disagree at one end, which may indicate a read error. Different DNA sequences within this sample yield the same CDR3. The V gene is TRBV7-9, the J gene TRBJ2-7, with D unclear. Per germline, CDR1 SEHNR and CDR2 FQNEAQ (reference sequence). The CDR3 has 11 amino acids. The CDR3 DNA is TGCGCCAGCAGCTTTGATAACGAGCAGTACTTC. As protein: CASSFDNEQYF.

This clone was observed a handful of times. The chain employs TRBV6-5 and TRBJ1-4; D is unresolved. V lost 5 bases and J 8 bases, leaving 9 bases between the germline ends. Germline CDR1 is MNHEY and CDR2 is SVGAGI. The CDR3 is made up of 12 amino acids. CDR3 nucleotide sequence: TGTGCCAGCAGTGGACCCCGGGAAAAACTGTTTTTT. Translation gives CASSGPREKLFF.

The J gene is TRBJ2-5, the V gene TRBV2, with D possibly being TRBD2 (5 bases). Looked up from germline, CDR1 is SNHLY and CDR2 is FYNNEI. The V gene lost 7 bases and the J gene lost 2 bases, with 17 bases spanning the gap. The CDR3 is 15 residues long. The CDR3: CASKGQGLVQETQYF. As DNA, the CDR3 is TGTGCCAGCAAAGGGCAAGGACTCGTTCAAGAGACCCAGTACTTC.

The sample holds one count of this clone. The chain couples TRBV7-5 to TRBJ2-7; TRBD1 is the table's D call and was not checked against the DNA. TRBV7-5 is recorded as a pseudogene. The CDR3 sequence is 16 residues long. In nucleotides, the CDR3 is TGTGCCAGAAGCTCAACTCCGGACAGGGAGCCCTACGAGCAGTACTTC. Translation: CARSSTPDREPYEQYF.

This chain connects TRBV28 to TRBJ2-7; a weak D match, TRBD1 (6 bases). The CDR3 spans 15 residues. Trimming left V 8 bases short and J 4 bases short, with 21 bases between. Germline V gene data show CDR1 as MDHEN and CDR2 as SYDVKM. Written as DNA, the CDR3 is TGTGCCAGCTCCTTCAAGAGGGGGAATGTTTACGAGCAGTACTTC. Its translation is CASSFKRGNVYEQYF.

This clone was found once. The chain is built from TRBV18 and TRBJ2-5, with 9 bases that match TRBD1. CDR3 length equals 17 residues. V shed 3 bases and J 4 bases; nucleotides not matched to a gene: 12. Germline assignment: CDR1 KGHSH and CDR2 LQKENI. CDR3: CASSPVLGQGIGETQYF. The CDR3 DNA follows: TGTGCCAGCTCACCCGTACTCGGACAGGGGATAGGAGAGACCCAGTACTTC. Together with reference TRBV18 and TRBJ2-5, the CDR3 gives the full variable domain: NAGVMQNPRHLVRRRGQEARLRCSPMKGHSHVYWYRQLPEEGLKFMVYLQKENIIDESGMPKERFSAEFPKEGPSILRIQQVVRGDSAAYFCASSPVLGQGIGETQYFGPGTRLLVL.

CDR3 residues: CASSSRSNSYEQYF. CDR3 sequence (DNA): TGTGCCAGCAGCTCGAGGTCCAACTCCTACGAGCAGTACTTC. The genes are TRBV7-8 and TRBJ2-7; D remains ambiguous. CDR1 SGHVS and CDR2 FQNEAQ come from the germline V gene. This CDR3 contains 14 residues. The V end lost 4 bases, the J end lost 0 bases, and 10 bases lay between the germline ends.

This clone has a single count. V usage is TRBV28 and J usage is TRBJ2-3, with 8 bases identical to TRBD2. Germline trimming cut 3 bases from V and 0 bases from J; bases unmatched to any gene: 5. The CDR3 sequence is 16 residues long. Germline CDR1 and CDR2: MDHEN and SYDVKM. The CDR3 DNA is TGTGCCAGCAGTTTGCCATCTAGCGGGAGCACAGATACGCAGTATTTT. It codes for CASSLPSSGSTDTQYF. The full variable domain, in which reference TRBV28 and TRBJ2-3 provide the parts outside the CDR3, is DVKVTQSSRYLVKRTGEKVFLECVQDMDHENMFWYRQDPGLGLRLIYFSYDVKMKEKGDIPEGYSVSREKKERFSLILESASTNQTSMYLCASSLPSSGSTDTQYFGPGTRLTVL.

The chain joins TRBV6-5 to TRBJ1-5; D is possibly TRBD1 (6 bases). The CDR3 sequence is 12 residues long. V was clipped by 9 bases and J by 7 bases, with 13 bases between them. In germline, CDR1 is MNHEY, CDR2 SVGAGI. This CDR3 is CASQGLGQPQHF. The CDR3 nucleotides read TGTGCCAGTCAGGGGTTGGGGCAGCCCCAGCATTTT.

The chain links TRBV2 to TRBJ2-2, with a possible D match to TRBD2 (6 bases). Germline V gives CDR1 SNHLY, CDR2 FYNNEI. CDR3 size: 15 residues. V shed 3 bases and J shed 4 bases, with 12 bases lying between them. The CDR3 DNA is TGTGCCAGCAGTGATGGGGGGACTGCCACCGGGGAGCTGTTTTTT. It codes for CASSDGGTATGELFF.

The CDR3 nucleotides are TGTGCCAGCAGTAAAGAGGACAGGGAGTACTATGGCTACACCTTC. Translation: CASSKEDREYYGYTF. The V call is TRBV28, the J call TRBJ1-2, with TRBD1 matching over 8 bases. The V and J ends lost 5 bases and 3 bases, in that order; junction bases with no gene match: 8. The CDR3 loop spans 15 amino acids. Germline V gene lookup returns CDR1 MDHEN and CDR2 SYDVKM.

J is TRBJ2-3 and V is TRBV19; no definite D call. V dropped 1 base and J dropped 0 bases, with 5 bases sitting between them. Germline assignment: CDR1 LNHDA and CDR2 SQIVND (reference sequence). This CDR3 comprises 14 residues. Here the CDR3 reads CASSIVASTDTQYF. CDR3 sequence (DNA): TGTGCCAGTAGTATAGTCGCTAGCACAGATACGCAGTATTTT.

This chain connects TRBV11-2 to TRBJ2-1; 9 bases are a match to TRBD1. The V and J ends lost 8 bases and 6 bases, in that order; junction bases with no gene match: 14. Per the germline V gene, CDR1 is SGHAT and CDR2 is FQNNGV. This CDR3 spans 16 amino acids. CDR3 in amino acids: CASGAIGQGIINEQFF. The CDR3 bases are TGTGCCAGCGGCGCTATTGGACAGGGGATTATCAATGAGCAGTTCTTC.

This chain uses TRBV11-3 with TRBJ1-1; D remains unclear. V was clipped by 6 bases and J by 10 bases, with 15 bases between them. Per the germline V gene, CDR1 is SGHNT and CDR2 is YENEEA. The CDR3 contains 12 residues. The DNA of the CDR3 is TGTGCCAGCAGTACCTCAGAGGGAATAGCTTTCTTT. It is translated as CASSTSEGIAFF.

The rearrangement joins TRBV19 to TRBJ1-1; D is perhaps TRBD1 (5 bases). The CDR3 length is 14 residues. The V end lost 5 bases, the J end lost 3 bases, and 13 bases lay between the germline ends. The germline CDR1 and CDR2 sequences are LNHDA and SQIVND (reference sequence). CDR3 region: CASSFRGEYTEAFF. The CDR3 DNA reads as TGTGCCAGTAGTTTTAGGGGAGAGTACACTGAAGCTTTCTTT. The full variable domain, in which reference TRBV19 and TRBJ1-1 provide the parts outside the CDR3, is DGGITQSPKYLFRKEGQNVTLSCEQNLNHDAMYWYRQDPGQGLRLIYYSQIVNDFQKGDIAEGYSVSREKKESFPLTVTSAQKNPTAFYLCASSFRGEYTEAFFGQGTRLTVV.

The chain recombines TRBV6-1 with TRBJ2-7, with 11 bases matching TRBD1. Unmatched junction bases numbered 10, after V lost 4 bases and J lost 5 bases. The CDR3 length is 16 residues. From germline, CDR1 is MNHNS and CDR2 SASEGT. The CDR3 DNA follows: TGTGCCAGCAGTGGTCGCCAGGGACAGGGGGGGAACGAGCAGTACTTC. Translating it yields CASSGRQGQGGNEQYF.

The J gene is TRBJ1-1, the V gene TRBV7-9; D not certain. The germline V and J ends were trimmed by 1 base and 4 bases, with 7 bases remaining between them. The CDR3 totals 13 residues. Germline CDR1 and CDR2: SEHNR and FQNEAQ (reference sequence). CDR3 nucleotides: TGTGCCAGCAGCTTAGATGGGTCCACTGAAGCTTTCTTT. Its protein is CASSLDGSTEAFF.

The CDR3 DNA is TGTGCCAGCAGCGACAGTGGACACCACACAGATACGCAGTATTTT. Translated: CASSDSGHHTDTQYF. V gene TRBV7-3 combines with J gene TRBJ2-3; D is perhaps TRBD1 (5 bases). V shed 5 bases and J shed 2 bases, with 14 bases lying between them. The CDR3 is made up of 15 amino acids. The germline V gene encodes CDR1 SGHTA and CDR2 FQGTGA.

The chain employs TRBV30 and TRBJ1-2; D unresolved. Looked up from germline, CDR1 is GTSNPN and CDR2 is SVGIG (reference sequence). The CDR3 consists of 13 residues. The V and J ends lost 3 bases and 1 base respectively, with 9 bases between them. The CDR3, as DNA: TGTGCCTGGAGAGACACCTATAACTATGGCTACACCTTC. Encoded protein: CAWRDTYNYGYTF.

V usage is TRBV7-2 and J usage is TRBJ1-1, with D unclear. The CDR3 extends over 13 amino acids. V dropped 1 base and J dropped 5 bases, with 8 bases sitting between them. CDR1 SGHTA and CDR2 FQGNSA come from the germline V gene. The CDR3 DNA reads TGTGCCAGCAGCTTAGAGACGAGGACTGAAGCTTTCTTT. It codes for CASSLETRTEAFF.

V gene TRBV18 combines with J gene TRBJ1-3; 7 bases agree with TRBD1. CDR1 is KGHSH and CDR2 is LQKENI in the germline V gene. V lost 6 bases, J lost 0 bases, and 8 bases stayed unmatched. CDR3 length: 16 amino acids. The CDR3 protein is CASSRRDRDSGNTIYF. CDR3 DNA: TGTGCCAGCTCCCGCCGGGACAGAGACTCTGGAAACACCATATATTTT.

On this clone itself: A junction end diverges from the germline sequence, so it may reflect a read error. V is TRBV7-9 and J is TRBJ1-1, with TRBD1 as a possible D gene (5 bases). Germline V lookup: CDR1 SEHNR, CDR2 FQNEAQ (reference sequence). The CDR3 is 14 residues long. Here the CDR3 DNA reads TGTGCCAGCAGCTTAACGGGGCCTAACACAGAAGCTTTCTTT. Amino acids: CASSLTGPNTEAFF.

The chain recombines TRBV28 with TRBJ2-7; D perhaps matches TRBD2 (6 bases). The germline V gene encodes CDR1 MDHEN and CDR2 SYDVKM. Trimming took off 4 bases at V and 2 bases at J, with 15 bases between the two ends. The CDR3 covers 15 residues. The CDR3 is CASSSPGRGTYEQYF. As DNA, the CDR3 is TGTGCCAGCAGTTCCCCGGGCCGCGGGACCTACGAGCAGTACTTC.

The chain links TRBV9 to TRBJ1-2; possible D gene TRBD1, 5 bases. Germline values: CDR1 SGDLS, CDR2 YYNGEE. This CDR3 has 14 residues. Trimming left V 2 bases short and J 3 bases short, with 11 bases between. The CDR3 DNA sequence: TGTGCCAGCAGCGTGCAGGGAAGGGACTATGGCTACACCTTC. Amino acids: CASSVQGRDYGYTF.

V and J are TRBV6-5 and TRBJ1-4; 12 nucleotides match TRBD1. From germline, CDR1 is MNHEY and CDR2 SVGAGI. This CDR3 spans 14 amino acids. J gave up 8 bases and V 10 bases, and 8 bases lay outside the gene matches. CDR3 nucleotide sequence: TGTGCCACGTCCGGGACAGGGGGCAGCGAAAAACTGTTTTTT. Protein product: CATSGTGGSEKLFF.

The chain joins TRBV6-5 to TRBJ2-7; D is unclear. Trimming left V 0 bases short and J 2 bases short, with 8 bases between. Germline V gene lookup returns CDR1 MNHEY and CDR2 SVGAGI. This CDR3 is 14 amino acids long. CDR3 sequence: CASSYSKPPYEQYF. The CDR3 nucleotides read TGTGCCAGCAGTTACTCGAAACCTCCCTACGAGCAGTACTTC.

The gene calls are TRBV2 and TRBJ2-4; 8 bases line up with TRBD2. Germline assignment: CDR1 SNHLY and CDR2 FYNNEI. V was clipped by 1 base and J by 7 bases; unmatched bases: 3. The CDR3 runs to 14 residues. The CDR3 spells CASSEGVAGNIQYF. The CDR3 nucleotides are TGTGCCAGCAGTGAAGGGGTAGCGGGGAACATTCAGTACTTC.

The chain joins TRBV28 to TRBJ2-2, with D possibly TRBD2 on 6 matching bases. Germline CDR1 is MDHEN and CDR2 is SYDVKM. Between the trimmed V and J ends, which lost 5 bases and 6 bases, there was a span of 16 bases. The CDR3 spans 15 residues. CDR3 DNA: TGTGCCAGCAGTCCCGAGGGGCGGGGCGCCGGGGAGCTGTTTTTT. It is translated as CASSPEGRGAGELFF.

The chain carries TRBV6-6 and TRBJ2-5, with no clear D. CDR3 length: 11 amino acids. V was trimmed by 4 bases and J by 2 bases, leaving 2 bases between them. Germline CDR1 is MNHNY and CDR2 is SVGAGI (reference sequence). In DNA form, the CDR3 reads TGTGCCAGCAGTTCTCAAGAGACCCAGTACTTC. The encoded protein is CASSSQETQYF.